This T cell receptor (beta chain) stems from a study of blood T cell repertoires in COVID-19. About the study: Acute-phase and convalescent COVID-19 samples originated in the United States, Italy and Spain.

In the original workflow: The authors estimated nucleated cell counts from reference gene primer amplification. Data came from immunoSEQ multiplex PCR; TCRdb stores just in-frame clones and leaves some out. The V and J calls and clone size come from that table; D and trimming were worked out from the DNA. The table has 350,000 or so clones, around four fifths seen once; the top ten hold 2.5% to 3%. The CDR3 length is 15 residues. Germline V gene lookup returns CDR1 LGHNA and CDR2 YSLEER. The germline V and J ends were trimmed by 0 bases and 6 bases, with 12 bases remaining between them. Sequencing input: peripheral blood. The chain joins TRBV4-3 to TRBJ1-5; D call uncertain. The origin of this receptor is a man younger than 45 with active or convalescent COVID-19. Here the CDR3 reads CASSQDPGGSQPQHF. CDR3 nucleotide sequence: TGCGCCAGCAGCCAAGATCCGGGAGGGAGTCAGCCCCAGCATTTT.